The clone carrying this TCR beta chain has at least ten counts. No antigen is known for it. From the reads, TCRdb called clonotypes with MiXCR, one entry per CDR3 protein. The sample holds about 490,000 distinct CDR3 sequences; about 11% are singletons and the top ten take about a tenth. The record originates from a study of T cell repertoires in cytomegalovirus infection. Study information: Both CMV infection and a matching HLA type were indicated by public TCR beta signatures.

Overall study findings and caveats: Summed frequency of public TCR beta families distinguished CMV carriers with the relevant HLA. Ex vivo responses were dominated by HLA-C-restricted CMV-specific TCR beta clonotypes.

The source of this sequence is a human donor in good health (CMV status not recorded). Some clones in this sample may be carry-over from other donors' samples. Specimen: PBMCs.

CDR3 nucleotide sequence: TGTGCCAGCAGTTTGGGGGGAACACTCTCGATCTCTGGAAACACCATATATTTT. Protein: CASSLGGTLSISGNTIYF. The chain uses TRBV28 and TRBJ1-3; TRBD1 might be the D (5 bases). The length of the CDR3 is 18 residues. From germline, CDR1 is MDHEN and CDR2 SYDVKM. Trimming removed 3 bases at V and 0 bases at J, with 18 bases between. The full variable domain, rest sourced from reference TRBV28 and TRBJ1-3, is DVKVTQSSRYLVKRTGEKVFLECVQDMDHENMFWYRQDPGLGLRLIYFSYDVKMKEKGDIPEGYSVSREKKERFSLILESASTNQTSMYLCASSLGGTLSISGNTIYFGEGSWLTVV.